The 4 T cell receptor beta chains in this list originate from one sample, sequenced in a study of radiation and T cells in renal cell carcinoma. Method: immunoSEQ multiplex PCR; TCRdb's copy keeps in-frame clones and lacks some. The table lists more than 140,000 clones, 83% of them singletons. The time point: baseline pretreatment blood. Stated treatment: 15 Gy SBRT to primary tumor, nephrectomy 4 weeks later. The specimen comprised blood, sampled from a patient whose treatment included radiotherapy and nephrectomy. Receptors originate from a woman aged 50 to 60 with renal cell carcinoma.

The chain links TRBV29-1 to TRBJ2-1; D call uncertain. CDR3 length equals 11 residues. Germline values: CDR1 SQVTM, CDR2 ANQGSEA. The ends were cut back, 7 bases at V and 9 bases at J, with 13 bases in the middle. CDR3 DNA sequence: TGCAGCGGGAACGACGACGGTGAGCAGTTCTTC. Its translation: CSGNDDGEQFF.

This chain uses TRBV6-5 with TRBJ2-2; 10 bases line up with TRBD2. Germline CDR1 reads MNHEY; CDR2 reads SVGAGI. CDR3 size: 14 residues. V lost 6 bases to trimming and J lost 8 bases; unmatched junction nucleotides: 6. CDR3 region: CASRPGLASGELFF. In DNA, the CDR3 is TGTGCCAGCAGGCCGGGACTAGCGTCTGGGGAGCTGTTTTTT.

This clone came up once. The chain combines TRBV4-1 with TRBJ2-7, with D hard to call. The CDR3 has 13 residues. The germline V gene has CDR1 MGHRA and CDR2 YSYEKL. V lost 1 base and J 6 bases, leaving 10 bases between the germline ends. The CDR3 region has the DNA TGCGCCAGCAGCCAAGGAGTGGGGTTCGAGCAGTACTTC. Translating gives CASSQGVGFEQYF.

The chain couples TRBV28 to TRBJ1-1; 7 positions agree with TRBD1. The CDR3 spans 14 residues. Per the germline V gene, CDR1 is MDHEN and CDR2 is SYDVKM. V was pared by 5 bases and J by 3 bases, with 6 bases of the junction left unmatched. The CDR3 DNA sequence: TGTGCCAGCAGTGCCCAGGGGGAAGACACTGAAGCTTTCTTT. This codes for CASSAQGEDTEAFF.